The TCR beta chain described here comes from a study of cytomegalovirus exposure and HLA in healthy donors. General study points: In a later analysis, HLA-associated beta chains showed higher expansion and lower generation probabilities than comparable chains. Immune exposure data for these donors was limited to CMV serostatus. Most TCR beta V segments were productive about 90% or about 30% of the time in an earlier analysis.

The CDR3 length is 13 residues. The V gene's germline CDR1 is LGHNA and CDR2 YNFKEQ. The V gene lost 1 base and the J gene lost 5 bases, with 8 bases spanning the gap. PCR primers comprised 60 Vbeta and 13 Jbeta primers. Method: immunoSEQ multiplex PCR; TCRdb's copy keeps in-frame clones and lacks some. The sample consists of about 150,000 clones, about 70% of them appearing once. On this clone: The antigen is unknown.

This chain uses TRBV4-2 with TRBJ1-1; D gene ambiguous. This TCR came from a woman between 40 and 50 years old in good health and CMV-seronegative. The sequenced sample consisted of PBMCs. The CDR3 loop reads CASSQVGGTEAFF. CDR3 coding DNA: TGTGCCAGCAGCCAAGTAGGAGGGACTGAAGCTTTCTTT.